This TCR beta chain was observed in a study of shared clonotypes between healthy human individuals. Some clones are missing from TCRdb's copy, which holds only in-frame ones; the method was immunoSEQ multiplex PCR. The table lists about 980,000 clones, about 80% of them singletons. Trimming stripped 4 bases from V and 3 bases from J, with 17 bases between. This CDR3 region has 15 residues. Germline V gives CDR1 SGHNT, CDR2 YYREEE (reference sequence). About this clone: Its specificity is not known.

Broader study findings: Generation probability values for non-shared clonotypes were lower than those for clonotypes shared by all four donors. Sampling covered nothing but blood. Tissue TCR repertoires likely differ from those found in blood.

The origin of this receptor is a man aged 18 to 29 in good health. Sequenced sample: memory CD4+ T cells sorted from blood. Stated subset: CD45RA-negative fraction. This chain links TRBV5-4 with TRBJ2-7, with D perhaps matching TRBD1 (6 bases). The CDR3 DNA reads as TGTGCCAGCAGCCCGGGGACACCCGAAATCTACGAGCAGTACTTC. This codes for CASSPGTPEIYEQYF.